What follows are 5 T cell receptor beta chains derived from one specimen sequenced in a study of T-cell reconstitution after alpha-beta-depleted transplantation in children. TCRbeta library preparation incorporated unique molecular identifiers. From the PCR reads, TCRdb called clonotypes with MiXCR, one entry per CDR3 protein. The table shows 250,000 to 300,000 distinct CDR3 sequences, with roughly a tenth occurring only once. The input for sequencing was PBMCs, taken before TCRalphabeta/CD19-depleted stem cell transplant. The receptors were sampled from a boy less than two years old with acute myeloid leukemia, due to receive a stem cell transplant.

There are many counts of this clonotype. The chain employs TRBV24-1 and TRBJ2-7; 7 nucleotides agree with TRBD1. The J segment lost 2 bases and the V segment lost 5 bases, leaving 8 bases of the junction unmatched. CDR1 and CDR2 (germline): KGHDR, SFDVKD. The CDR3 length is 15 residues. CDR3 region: CATSAWTGIAYEQYF. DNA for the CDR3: TGTGCCACCAGTGCCTGGACAGGAATCGCCTACGAGCAGTACTTC.

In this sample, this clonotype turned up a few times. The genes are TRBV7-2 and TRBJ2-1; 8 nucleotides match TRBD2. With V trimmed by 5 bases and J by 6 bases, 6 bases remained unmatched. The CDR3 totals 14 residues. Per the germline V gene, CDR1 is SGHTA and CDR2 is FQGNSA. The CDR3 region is CASSAGTSVNEQFF. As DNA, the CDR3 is TGTGCCAGCAGCGCCGGGACTAGTGTCAATGAGCAGTTCTTC.

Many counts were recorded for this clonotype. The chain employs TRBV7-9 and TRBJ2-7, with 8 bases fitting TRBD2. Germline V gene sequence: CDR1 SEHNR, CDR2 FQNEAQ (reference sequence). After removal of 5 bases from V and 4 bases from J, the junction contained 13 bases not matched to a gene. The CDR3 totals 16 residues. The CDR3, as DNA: TGTGCCAGCAGCCCCGGAAGTAGCGGGAACGGATACGAGCAGTACTTC. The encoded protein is CASSPGSSGNGYEQYF.

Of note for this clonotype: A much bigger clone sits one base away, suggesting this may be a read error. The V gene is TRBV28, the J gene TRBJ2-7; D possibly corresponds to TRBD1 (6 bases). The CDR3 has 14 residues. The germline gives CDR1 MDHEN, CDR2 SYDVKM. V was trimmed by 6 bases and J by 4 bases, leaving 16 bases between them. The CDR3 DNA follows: TGTGCCAGCAGACTACGGGACACCCGGTACGAGCAGTACTTC. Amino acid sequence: CASRLRDTRYEQYF.

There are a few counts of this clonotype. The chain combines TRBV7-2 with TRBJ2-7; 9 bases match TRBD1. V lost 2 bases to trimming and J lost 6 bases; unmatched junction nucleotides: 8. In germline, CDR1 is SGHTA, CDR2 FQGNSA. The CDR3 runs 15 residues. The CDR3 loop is CASSLWDRDGGEQYF. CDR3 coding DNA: TGTGCCAGCAGCTTATGGGACAGGGACGGCGGCGAGCAGTACTTC.